The clone carrying this TCR beta chain was recorded many times. This specimen comes from a study of identical twins. TCRdb re-derived calls from the 5' RACE reads in MiXCR, one entry per CDR3 protein. Here the sample spans about 240,000 distinct CDR3 sequences, about 13% being singletons. This sample was shared with a second study, whose subject was yellow fever vaccine responses in identical twins.

The sample taken for sequencing was memory (CD45RO+) T cells sorted from blood. This receptor was taken from a woman younger than 35 in good health.

The CDR3 loop reads CASSQGQGAYNEQFF. In DNA, the CDR3 is TGCGCCAGCAGCCAAGGCCAGGGAGCCTACAATGAGCAGTTCTTC. The chain joins TRBV4-1 to TRBJ2-1; D is possibly TRBD1 or TRBD2 (5 bases each). V lost 1 base, J lost 2 bases, and 9 bases lay in between. The CDR3 sequence is 15 residues long. Germline V gives CDR1 MGHRA, CDR2 YSYEKL.